A single sample is the source of the 13 T cell receptor beta chains below, sequenced in a study of shared clonotypes between healthy human individuals. The data were produced by immunoSEQ multiplex PCR, yet TCRdb's version contains in-frame clones alone and is incomplete. The data show fewer than 350,000 clones, roughly 87% seen once. Sequenced material: memory CD8+ T cells sorted from blood. Stated subset: CD45RO+ cells pooled with CCR7-negative TemRA cells. The origin of the receptors is a man aged 18 to 30 in good health.

The chain links TRBV7-9 to TRBJ2-7, with D tentatively TRBD1 (5 bases). The V end was cut by 6 bases, the J end by 5 bases, with 11 bases between. The CDR3 extends over 12 amino acids. Germline V CDR1 and CDR2: SEHNR, FQNEAQ (reference sequence). CDR3 amino acids: CASSQGAHEQYF. In nucleotides, the CDR3 is TGTGCCAGCAGTCAGGGTGCCCACGAGCAGTACTTC.

The chain employs TRBV10-1 and TRBJ2-1; D ambiguous. This CDR3 is built from 17 residues. V lost 5 bases, J lost 5 bases, and 22 bases lay in between. Germline loops: CDR1 WNHNN, CDR2 SYGVQD (reference sequence). This chain's CDR3 is CASSTSPSGPQNNEQFF. Here the CDR3 DNA reads TGCGCCAGCAGTACGTCCCCCTCTGGGCCCCAAAACAATGAGCAGTTCTTC.

The rearrangement links TRBV27 to TRBJ2-7; 7 bases agree with TRBD1. V dropped 5 bases and J dropped 3; count of bases not matched to a gene: 10. The CDR3 is made up of 15 amino acids. Germline CDR1 is MNHEY and CDR2 is SMNVEV (reference sequence). This CDR3 reads CASSLRTGWGYEQYF. The CDR3 DNA sequence: TGTGCCAGCAGTCTCAGGACAGGCTGGGGCTACGAGCAGTACTTC.

This clone was seen only once. The chain employs TRBV6-6 and TRBJ2-7; tentative D call: TRBD1 (5 bases). Germline V gene sequence: CDR1 MNHNY, CDR2 SVGAGI (reference sequence). This CDR3 spans 12 amino acids. V was clipped by 8 bases and J by 6 bases, with 14 bases between them. The chain's CDR3 is CASATGPGEQYF. CDR3 sequence (DNA): TGTGCCAGCGCTACAGGTCCGGGCGAGCAGTACTTC.

The chain is built from TRBV11-2 and TRBJ1-1, with a tentative D call TRBD1 (6 bases). There are 15 residues in the CDR3. The V end lost 6 bases, the J end lost 0 bases, and 14 bases lay between the germline ends. Germline V lookup: CDR1 SGHAT, CDR2 FQNNGV. The CDR3 spells CASRGSGTMNTEAFF. CDR3 DNA: TGTGCCAGCAGGGGGTCCGGGACAATGAACACTGAAGCTTTCTTT. Drawing the rest from reference TRBV11-2 and TRBJ1-1, the complete variable domain is EAGVAQSPRYKIIEKRQSVAFWCNPISGHATLYWYQQILGQGPKLLIQFQNNGVVDDSQLPKDRFSAERLKGVDSTLKIQPAKLEDSAVYLCASRGSGTMNTEAFFGQGTRLTVV.

The chain links TRBV30 to TRBJ2-7; a possible D gene is TRBD1 (6 bases). The germline V gene has CDR1 GTSNPN and CDR2 SVGIG (reference sequence). Between the trimmed V and J ends, which lost 0 bases and 3 bases, there was a span of 21 bases. The CDR3 has 17 amino acids. CDR3 amino acids: CAWSVPRTAHFIYEQYF. The CDR3 nucleotides read TGTGCCTGGAGTGTACCGAGGACAGCCCACTTTATCTACGAGCAGTACTTC.

V is TRBV7-8 and J is TRBJ2-1; no firm D call. Germline V CDR1 and CDR2: SGHVS, FQNEAQ. V dropped 8 bases and J dropped 10 bases, with 9 bases sitting between them. This CDR3 has 10 amino acids. In DNA, the CDR3 is TGTGCCAGCGCCCTAGGGGAGCAGTTCTTC. Its translation: CASALGEQFF.

V and J are TRBV7-8 and TRBJ2-1, with 12 bases fitting TRBD2. Trimming removed 1 base from V and 0 bases from J; junction bases left unmatched: 7. Germline V gene data show CDR1 as SGHVS and CDR2 as FQNEAQ. This CDR3 spans 19 amino acids. The CDR3 sequence: CASSLGTSGILSSYNEQFF. CDR3 coding DNA: TGTGCCAGCAGCTTAGGGACTAGCGGGATCCTAAGCTCCTACAATGAGCAGTTCTTC. The variable domain in full, completed from reference TRBV7-8 and TRBJ2-1, reads GAGVSQSPRYKVAKRGQDVALRCDPISGHVSLFWYQQALGQGPEFLTYFQNEAQLDKSGLPSDRFFAERPEGSVSTLKIQRTQQEDSAVYLCASSLGTSGILSSYNEQFFGPGTRLTVL.

The chain is built from TRBV27 and TRBJ2-1; 13 positions match TRBD2. The germline V gene has CDR1 MNHEY and CDR2 SMNVEV (reference sequence). This CDR3 is built from 17 residues. Losses at the gene ends were 4 bases for V and 2 bases for J; bases not matched to a gene: 5. The CDR3 loop reads CASSSQGLAGPYNEQFF. The CDR3 region has the DNA TGTGCCAGCAGTTCCCAGGGACTAGCGGGACCCTACAATGAGCAGTTCTTC.

This clone has just one count. This chain links TRBV7-8 with TRBJ1-6, with D possibly matching TRBD1 (6 bases). This CDR3 is built from 20 residues. V was cut by 3 bases and J by 4 bases, with 25 bases left in between. Per the germline V gene, CDR1 is SGHVS and CDR2 is FQNEAQ. The CDR3 nucleotides read TGTGCCAGCAGCTTGGACCAGGGGCCGTTTATATCTTTGTATAATTCACCCCTCCACTTT. Encoded protein: CASSLDQGPFISLYNSPLHF.

V and J are TRBV11-2 and TRBJ2-7; 13 bases are a match to TRBD2. The V and J ends lost 7 bases and 3 bases, in that order; junction bases with no gene match: 12. The CDR3 totals 17 residues. From germline, CDR1 is SGHAT and CDR2 FQNNGV. Here the CDR3 reads CASTRGLAGVIGYEQYF. CDR3 sequence (DNA): TGTGCCAGCACCCGAGGACTAGCGGGAGTTATAGGCTACGAGCAGTACTTC.

V gene TRBV10-2 combines with J gene TRBJ2-1; 14 nucleotides line up with TRBD2. The CDR3 length is 15 residues. With 5 bases clipped from V and 12 bases from J, the junction kept 9 bases outside the gene matches. Germline assignment: CDR1 WSHSY and CDR2 SAAADI. CDR3 bases: TGCGCCAGCAGTCATCCGGGACTAGCGGGAGAAGGGCAGTTCTTC. It codes for CASSHPGLAGEGQFF.

This chain connects TRBV9 to TRBJ2-7; 13 bases align to TRBD2. With 3 bases clipped from V and 2 bases from J, the junction kept 8 bases outside the gene matches. Per germline, CDR1 SGDLS and CDR2 YYNGEE. The CDR3 is 17 amino acids. The CDR3: CASSEGQGTSGTYEQYF. The CDR3 DNA sequence: TGTGCCAGCAGCGAGGGCCAAGGGACTAGCGGGACCTACGAGCAGTACTTC.